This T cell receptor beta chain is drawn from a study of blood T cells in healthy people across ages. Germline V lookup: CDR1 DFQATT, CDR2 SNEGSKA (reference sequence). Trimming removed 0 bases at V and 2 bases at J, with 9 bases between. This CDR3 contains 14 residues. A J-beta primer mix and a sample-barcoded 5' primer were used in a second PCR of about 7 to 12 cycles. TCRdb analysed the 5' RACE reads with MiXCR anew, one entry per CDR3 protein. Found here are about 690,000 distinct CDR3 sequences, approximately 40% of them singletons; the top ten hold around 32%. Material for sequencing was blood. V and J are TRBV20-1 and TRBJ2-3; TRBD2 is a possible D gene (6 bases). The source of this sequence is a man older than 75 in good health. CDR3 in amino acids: CSAREGDFTDTQYF. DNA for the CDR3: TGCAGTGCTAGAGAGGGGGACTTCACAGATACGCAGTATTTT.